The 14 T cell receptor beta chains listed next were all sequenced from one sample in a study of T cell repertoires in cytomegalovirus infection. TCRdb recomputed calls from the reads with MiXCR, one row per CDR3 protein. The sample records about 210,000 distinct CDR3 sequences, 6% to 8% being singletons. The sequencing sample was made of PBMCs. These receptors came from a human donor in good health (CMV status not recorded). Some clones in this sample may be carry-over from other donors' samples.

The chain carries TRBV5-1 and TRBJ2-7; TRBD1 aligns across 8 bases. CDR3 length: 14 amino acids. V lost 4 bases, J lost 6 bases, and 9 bases stayed unmatched. Germline V gene data show CDR1 as SGHRS and CDR2 as YFSETQ. The CDR3 sequence: CASSLRTGLSEQYF. In DNA form, the CDR3 reads TGCGCCAGCAGCCTTCGGACAGGGCTAAGCGAGCAGTACTTC.

This clonotype was picked up many times. Lacking the conserved final phenylalanine or tryptophan, this CDR3 likely reflects a read error. The limits of the CDR3 on the DNA are not certain, so only TCRdb's listed CDR3 is given. V usage is TRBV12-3 or TRBV12-4 and J usage is TRBJ1-2; the listed D gene, TRBD1, was not tested against the DNA. The CDR3 is 13 residues long, counting both termini. CDR3 protein: CASRPGGEKTPGG.

This clonotype was seen repeatedly, ten times or more. This chain links TRBV7-6 with TRBJ2-1; 8 positions agree with TRBD2. The CDR3 is 16 residues long. Germline V gene data show CDR1 as SGHVS and CDR2 as FNYEAQ. V lost 5 bases, J lost 6 bases, and 12 bases stayed unmatched. The chain's CDR3 is CASSARRIAGFNEQFF. The CDR3 DNA sequence: TGTGCCAGCAGCGCACGACGAATAGCGGGATTCAATGAGCAGTTCTTC.

This clonotype was seen many times. This rearrangement joins TRBV4-1 to TRBJ1-6; maybe TRBD1 (5 bases). Germline V gene data show CDR1 as MGHRA and CDR2 as YSYEKL. Trimming removed 0 bases at V and 8 bases at J, with 8 bases between. The length of the CDR3 is 14 residues. The DNA for the CDR3 is TGCGCCAGCAGCCAAGATGGGGCTTATTCACCCCTCCACTTT. Translated: CASSQDGAYSPLHF.

Ten or more counts support this clonotype. This chain links TRBV28 with TRBJ1-4; D is perhaps TRBD1 (6 bases). Germline V gene lookup returns CDR1 MDHEN and CDR2 SYDVKM. Trimming removed 7 bases from V and 0 bases from J, with 18 bases in between. This CDR3 is built from 17 residues. CDR3 sequence reads: CASTTPQGLATNEKLFF. CDR3 DNA sequence: TGTGCCAGCACCACACCGCAGGGGCTCGCAACTAATGAAAAACTGTTTTTT.

At least ten counts were recorded for this clonotype. V usage is TRBV7-2 and J usage is TRBJ1-1; no clear D gene. Germline loops: CDR1 SGHTA, CDR2 FQGNSA. Trimming cost V 2 bases and J 4 bases, with 14 bases left between them. CDR3 length: 15 residues. The CDR3 DNA follows: TGTGCCAGCAGCTTACTCCCCGATATTCGCACTGAAGCTTTCTTT. It yields the protein CASSLLPDIRTEAFF.

This clonotype was recorded many times. The chain links TRBV28 to TRBJ2-5, with D perhaps given as TRBD1 or TRBD2 (5 bases each). V dropped 7 bases and J dropped 5 bases, with 20 bases sitting between them. Germline CDR1 MDHEN, CDR2 SYDVKM. The CDR3 is made up of 15 amino acids. The chain's CDR3 is CASTTGGAQSETQYF. The CDR3 DNA is TGTGCCAGCACCACTGGGGGAGCACAGAGCGAGACCCAGTACTTC.

This clonotype was counted at least ten times. The chain uses TRBV30 and TRBJ1-1; D call uncertain. V was trimmed by 2 bases and J by 3 bases, leaving 16 bases between them. Germline V gene sequence: CDR1 GTSNPN, CDR2 SVGIG (reference sequence). The CDR3 is made up of 15 amino acids. The CDR3 here is CAWSSWRHEDTEAFF. For the CDR3, the DNA is TGTGCCTGGAGTTCGTGGAGGCACGAGGACACTGAAGCTTTCTTT.

This clonotype was seen many times. The chain couples TRBV12-3 or TRBV12-4 to TRBJ1-1, with D unresolved. CDR3 length: 14 residues. Trimming removed 4 bases from V and 1 base from J, with 10 bases in between. CDR3 protein: CASSYAGPNTEAFF. In nucleotides, the CDR3 is TGTGCCAGCAGTTACGCCGGACCGAACACTGAAGCTTTCTTT.

The V call is TRBV19, the J call TRBJ1-2; TRBD1 is a possible D gene (6 bases). Between the trimmed V and J ends, which lost 7 bases and 4 bases, there was a span of 16 bases. This CDR3 is 14 amino acids long. Germline V gene data show CDR1 as LNHDA and CDR2 as SQIVND (reference sequence). DNA of the CDR3: TGTGCCAGTACCGGGGCAGACAGGTCCTATGGCTACACCTTC. This translates into CASTGADRSYGYTF. Full variable domain (outside the CDR3, taken from reference TRBV19 and TRBJ1-2): DGGITQSPKYLFRKEGQNVTLSCEQNLNHDAMYWYRQDPGQGLRLIYYSQIVNDFQKGDIAEGYSVSREKKESFPLTVTSAQKNPTAFYLCASTGADRSYGYTFGSGTRLTVV.

The genes are TRBV7-2 and TRBJ1-1; TRBD1 might be the D (6 bases). The CDR3 runs to 13 residues. Germline CDR1 is SGHTA and CDR2 is FQGNSA. V gave up 5 bases and J gave up 4 bases, with 11 bases separating them. The CDR3 loop is CASSVTGSTEAFF. The CDR3 DNA sequence: TGTGCCAGCAGCGTTACAGGGTCCACTGAAGCTTTCTTT.

Ten or more counts support this clonotype. V gene TRBV6-2 or TRBV6-3 combines with J gene TRBJ2-7; a weak D match, TRBD2 (6 bases). V dropped 6 bases and J dropped 2 bases, with 17 bases sitting between them. This CDR3 region has 15 residues. CDR1 MNHEY and CDR2 SVGEGT come from the germline V gene. The CDR3 sequence is CASSPGPRGTYEQYF. DNA of the CDR3: TGTGCCAGCAGCCCGGGACCTCGGGGGACCTACGAGCAGTACTTC.

The genes are TRBV11-2 and TRBJ2-5; D is uncertain. The germline V and J ends were trimmed by 0 bases and 7 bases, with 9 bases remaining between them. The CDR3 is made up of 13 amino acids. CDR1 is SGHAT and CDR2 is FQNNGV in the germline V gene. CDR3 DNA sequence: TGTGCCAGCAGCTTAGAGTCCCTAGGGACCCAGTACTTC. Protein: CASSLESLGTQYF.

This clonotype was detected ten times or more. The chain joins TRBV20-1 to TRBJ2-1; perhaps TRBD1 as D (5 bases). Trimming shortened V by 5 bases and J by 0 bases, and 14 bases separated the two germline ends. The CDR3 sequence is 15 residues long. CDR1 is DFQATT and CDR2 is SNEGSKA in the germline V gene (reference sequence). The DNA of the CDR3 is TGCAGTGCTTCCCCAGGGTATGGCTCCTACAATGAGCAGTTCTTC. It encodes CSASPGYGSYNEQFF.